The 32 T cell receptor beta chains given below trace back to one sample, sequenced in a study of CD8 T cells in Susac syndrome. With random hexamers, reverse transcription was performed on roughly 0.45 to 1 ug of RNA. Each CDR3 protein is one row after TCRdb ran MiXCR on the immunoSEQ multiplex PCR reads. The table shows some 300,000 distinct CDR3 sequences, with 85% occurring only once. Sequencing was performed on CD8+ T cells from PBMCs. Receptors were obtained from a human donor with multiple sclerosis.

This rearrangement joins TRBV20-1 to TRBJ2-7; possibly TRBD2 for D (6 bases). V was clipped by 4 bases and J by 3 bases, with 7 bases between them. The CDR3 contains 11 residues. CDR1 is DFQATT and CDR2 is SNEGSKA in the germline V gene (reference sequence). CDR3 nucleotide sequence: TGCAGTGCTAAGGAGGGCTACGAGCAGTACTTC. It translates to CSAKEGYEQYF.

The chain combines TRBV2 with TRBJ1-5; TRBD1 matches at 11 bases. Trimming cost V 4 bases and J 0 bases; bases outside gene matches: 8. This CDR3 has 18 amino acids. CDR1 SNHLY and CDR2 FYNNEI come from the germline V gene. In DNA, the CDR3 is TGTGCCAGCAGTGTTAGGACAGGGGGCGCCTATAGCAATCAGCCCCAGCATTTT. Residues: CASSVRTGGAYSNQPQHF. Full variable domain (missing parts from reference TRBV2 and TRBJ1-5): EPEVTQTPSHQVTQMGQEVILRCVPISNHLYFYWYRQILGQKVEFLVSFYNNEISEKSEIFDDQFSVERPDGSNFTLKIRSTKLEDSAMYFCASSVRTGGAYSNQPQHFGDGTRLSIL.

The V and J genes are TRBV28 and TRBJ1-2; 9 bases align to TRBD1. The CDR3 length is 15 residues. Germline CDR1 reads MDHEN; CDR2 reads SYDVKM. Trimming at V came to 2 bases and at J to 5 bases, leaving 6 bases not matched to a gene. For the CDR3, the DNA is TGTGCCAGCAGTTTAATTGACAGGGGGTGGTATGGCTACACCTTC. Residues: CASSLIDRGWYGYTF.

The sample holds a few counts of this clonotype. The chain joins TRBV7-9 to TRBJ2-7, with 11 bases that match TRBD2. V dropped 4 bases and J dropped 2; count of bases not matched to a gene: 4. Germline loops: CDR1 SEHNR, CDR2 FQNEAQ (reference sequence). The CDR3 has 15 residues. The CDR3 nucleotides read TGTGCCAGCAGCTCCGGGACTAGCGGAACCTACGAGCAGTACTTC. Encoded protein: CASSSGTSGTYEQYF.

The chain is built from TRBV9 and TRBJ2-3; D may be TRBD1 (6 bases). The V end lost 3 bases, the J end lost 2 bases, and 10 bases lay between the germline ends. Per the germline V gene, CDR1 is SGDLS and CDR2 is YYNGEE. The CDR3 extends over 14 amino acids. The CDR3 nucleotides read TGTGCCAGCAGCGGGACAGCCTACACAGATACGCAGTATTTT. Its protein product is CASSGTAYTDTQYF.

This chain links TRBV5-4 with TRBJ1-2, with D tentatively TRBD1 (5 bases). The CDR3 runs 13 residues. Trimming shortened V by 0 bases and J by 6 bases, and 9 bases separated the two germline ends. Germline values: CDR1 SGHNT, CDR2 YYREEE (reference sequence). This CDR3 reads CASSLATEDGYTF. The CDR3 DNA reads as TGTGCCAGCAGCTTGGCGACAGAGGATGGCTACACCTTC.

The chain carries TRBV9 and TRBJ1-1, with D uncertain. Deletions cut 2 bases from V and 8 bases from J, with 13 bases between. The CDR3 loop spans 13 amino acids. Germline CDR1 is SGDLS and CDR2 is YYNGEE. The CDR3 protein is CASSVGFGPEAFF. For the CDR3, the DNA is TGTGCCAGCAGCGTTGGTTTCGGGCCCGAAGCTTTCTTT.

This chain joins TRBV13 and TRBJ2-1; 10 bases line up with TRBD2. Germline V gene sequence: CDR1 PRHDT, CDR2 FYEKMQ (reference sequence). CDR3 size: 17 residues. The V gene end was trimmed by 5 bases and the J gene end by 0 bases; junction bases not matched to a gene: 7. For the CDR3, the DNA is TGTGCCAGCAGCGTTACTAGCGGGACGAGCTCCTACAATGAGCAGTTCTTC. Protein: CASSVTSGTSSYNEQFF.

This clonotype was counted a single time. The genes are TRBV28 and TRBJ2-7; D may be TRBD1 or TRBD2 (5 bases each). Germline CDR1 and CDR2: MDHEN and SYDVKM. The CDR3 is 15 amino acids. V lost 4 bases, J lost 5 bases, and 18 bases lay in between. For the CDR3, the DNA is TGTGCCAGCAGTTCCGTCGGGACGCTTCAACACGAGCAGTACTTC. Translating gives CASSSVGTLQHEQYF.

V is TRBV25-1 and J is TRBJ1-2, with D unresolved. The V and J ends lost 6 bases and 4 bases respectively, with 9 bases between them. This CDR3 spans 12 amino acids. Germline V gene sequence: CDR1 MGHDK, CDR2 SYGVNS. The CDR3 coding sequence is TGTGCCAGCAGGGATGGGAGCTATGGCTACACCTTC. Its translation: CASRDGSYGYTF.

This clonotype has just a few counts. This chain joins TRBV4-1 and TRBJ1-2; perhaps TRBD1 as D (6 bases). Trimming removed 4 bases at V and 6 bases at J, with 18 bases between. Germline assignment: CDR1 MGHRA and CDR2 YSYEKL. The CDR3 length is 15 residues. CDR3: CASSPGQGSAHGYTF. The CDR3 DNA reads TGCGCCAGCAGCCCGGGACAAGGCAGTGCTCATGGCTACACCTTC.

Concerning this clonotype: One end of the junction fails to match germline, which may point to a read error. V usage is TRBV2 and J usage is TRBJ1-1, with a possible D match to TRBD1 (6 bases). Germline-derived CDR1 and CDR2 are SNHLY and FYNNEI. The CDR3 loop spans 10 amino acids. CDR3 amino acids: CGAGGLVVFF. The DNA for the CDR3 is TGCGGAGCGGGGGGGCTGGTAGTTTTCTTT. The full variable domain, with the rest looked up from reference TRBV2 and TRBJ1-1, is EPEVTQTPSHQVTQMGQEVILRCVPISNHLYFYWYRQILGQKVEFLVSFYNNEISEKSEIFDDQFSVERPDGSNFTLKIRSTKLEDSAMYFCGAGGLVVFFGQGTRLTVV.

Here the CDR3 reads CASSLVDGNQETQYF. The CDR3, as DNA: TGTGCCAGCAGCTTAGTCGATGGGAACCAAGAGACCCAGTACTTC. The rearrangement joins TRBV7-9 to TRBJ2-5, with D unclear. The germline CDR1 and CDR2 sequences are SEHNR and FQNEAQ (reference sequence). The V end lost 1 base, the J end lost 0 bases, and 9 bases lay between the germline ends. This CDR3 region has 15 residues.

CDR3 nucleotides: TGCGCCAGCAGCCAAGACATCGTGCGGGAGTCCTACAATGAGCAGTTCTTC. It encodes CASSQDIVRESYNEQFF. The gene calls are TRBV4-3 and TRBJ2-1; 7 positions agree with TRBD2. Trimming removed 0 bases from V and 1 base from J; junction bases left unmatched: 6. Germline loops: CDR1 LGHNA, CDR2 YSLEER. The CDR3 is 17 residues long.

Only a few counts were recorded for this clonotype. V and J are TRBV11-2 and TRBJ2-7, with 8 bases that match TRBD1. Germline V gene sequence: CDR1 SGHAT, CDR2 FQNNGV. V shed 5 bases and J 0 bases; nucleotides not matched to a gene: 9. The CDR3 covers 16 residues. CDR3 coding DNA: TGTGCCAGCAGCCCCCGACAGGGGAAGAGCTCCTACGAGCAGTACTTC. It translates to CASSPRQGKSSYEQYF.

V usage is TRBV27 and J usage is TRBJ2-1; TRBD2 matches at 7 bases. Germline CDR1 is MNHEY and CDR2 is SMNVEV (reference sequence). This CDR3 is 16 amino acids long. Trimming cost V 2 bases and J 9 bases; bases outside gene matches: 13. CDR3: CASSLGTSVTPGEQFF. CDR3 coding DNA: TGTGCCAGCAGTTTAGGAACTAGCGTAACTCCGGGTGAGCAGTTCTTC.

The gene calls are TRBV24-1 and TRBJ2-1, with TRBD2 matching over 9 bases. J gave up 3 bases and V 5 bases, and 7 bases lay outside the gene matches. This CDR3 is 16 amino acids long. The germline CDR1 and CDR2 sequences are KGHDR and SFDVKD. CDR3 region: CATSADSGSIYNEQFF. The CDR3 coding sequence is TGTGCCACCAGTGCCGATAGCGGGAGCATCTACAATGAGCAGTTCTTC.

This clonotype turned up a few times. The chain links TRBV6-1 to TRBJ2-3; 7 bases match TRBD1. Germline values: CDR1 MNHNS, CDR2 SASEGT. The J segment lost 2 bases and the V segment lost 5 bases, leaving 7 bases of the junction unmatched. This CDR3 comprises 15 residues. The CDR3 DNA reads TGTGCCAGCAGTCCAACAGGGGCCGCCACAGATACGCAGTATTTT. Translation: CASSPTGAATDTQYF.

A remark on this clonotype: Its ends do not fully match the called genes, so a read error is possible. J is TRBJ1-2 and V is TRBV11-2, with 7 bases matching TRBD1. Germline CDR1 is SGHAT and CDR2 is FQNNGV. The CDR3 sequence is 14 residues long. CDR3 residues: CASSVETGNYGYTF. In DNA form, the CDR3 reads TGTGCCAGCAGCGTAGAGACAGGGAACTATGGCTACACCTTC.

The genes are TRBV11-3 and TRBJ2-5; no clear D. CDR1 is SGHNT and CDR2 is YENEEA in the germline V gene. This CDR3 region has 14 residues. Trimming cost V 5 bases and J 6 bases, with 16 bases left between them. The DNA of the CDR3 is TGTGCCAGCAGCCCGGCACAGTATGAAAAGACCCAGTACTTC. The encoded protein is CASSPAQYEKTQYF.

This clonotype has only one observation. The J gene is TRBJ1-2, the V gene TRBV27; D call uncertain. Trimming stripped 6 bases from V and 3 bases from J, with 20 bases between. The CDR3 spans 16 residues. The germline V gene has CDR1 MNHEY and CDR2 SMNVEV (reference sequence). The CDR3 DNA reads as TGTGCCAGCAGCTTCCTATCGACCGAAGGGCACTATGGCTACACCTTC. Translation: CASSFLSTEGHYGYTF.

V usage is TRBV11-2 and J usage is TRBJ2-5; TRBD2 aligns across 13 bases. V lost 3 bases and J lost 1; bases outside the gene matches: 17. This CDR3 spans 21 amino acids. Germline CDR1 and CDR2: SGHAT and FQNNGV. In DNA, the CDR3 is TGTGCCAGCAGCTTTATGGGACTAGCGGGAACTCAACCAGCACCCCAAGAGACCCAGTACTTC. Translating it yields CASSFMGLAGTQPAPQETQYF.

CDR3 sequence: CASSETPRGYTF. The CDR3 nucleotides are TGTGCCAGCAGTGAGACGCCCCGGGGCTACACCTTC. The genes are TRBV6-2 or TRBV6-3 and TRBJ1-2; no clear D. The V end was cut by 5 bases, the J end by 8 bases, with 12 bases between. The CDR3 loop spans 12 amino acids. Germline loops: CDR1 MNHEY, CDR2 SVGEGT.

The gene calls are TRBV7-9 and TRBJ2-1; D ambiguous. CDR1 is SEHNR, CDR2 FQNEAQ, per germline (reference sequence). Trimming removed 4 bases from V and 5 bases from J, with 15 bases in between. The length of the CDR3 is 15 residues. CDR3: CASSSPGSSDNEQFF. As DNA, the CDR3 is TGTGCCAGCAGCTCCCCAGGTAGCAGCGACAATGAGCAGTTCTTC. The whole variable domain, remainder taken from reference TRBV7-9 and TRBJ2-1, is DTGVSQNPRHKITKRGQNVTFRCDPISEHNRLYWYRQTLGQGPEFLTYFQNEAQLEKSRLLSDRFSAERPKGSFSTLEIQRTEQGDSAMYLCASSSPGSSDNEQFFGPGTRLTVL.

The J gene is TRBJ1-5, the V gene TRBV7-9; D ambiguous. Trimming took off 3 bases at V and 5 bases at J, with 5 bases between the two ends. CDR3 length: 12 residues. The germline gives CDR1 SEHNR, CDR2 FQNEAQ (reference sequence). CDR3 in amino acids: CASSLYYQPQHF. CDR3 bases: TGTGCCAGCAGCTTGTATTATCAGCCCCAGCATTTT. Combining the CDR3 with reference TRBV7-9 and TRBJ1-5 gives the whole variable domain DTGVSQNPRHKITKRGQNVTFRCDPISEHNRLYWYRQTLGQGPEFLTYFQNEAQLEKSRLLSDRFSAERPKGSFSTLEIQRTEQGDSAMYLCASSLYYQPQHFGDGTRLSIL.

The chain combines TRBV9 with TRBJ2-1, with D possibly being TRBD2 (6 bases). Per germline, CDR1 SGDLS and CDR2 YYNGEE. CDR3 size: 16 residues. V was cut by 0 bases and J by 3 bases, with 13 bases left in between. This CDR3 is CASSVEGSGFYNEQFF. Here the CDR3 DNA reads TGTGCCAGCAGCGTAGAAGGTAGCGGATTCTACAATGAGCAGTTCTTC.

This clonotype was counted a few times. The rearrangement joins TRBV29-1 to TRBJ1-2; D possibly corresponds to TRBD1 (5 bases). Trimming left V 3 bases short and J 4 bases short, with 9 bases between. Germline loops: CDR1 SQVTM, CDR2 ANQGSEA. The CDR3 spans 12 residues. Here the CDR3 DNA reads TGCAGCGTTGAGGCAGGGAGCTATGGCTACACCTTC. Residues: CSVEAGSYGYTF.

The genes are TRBV2 and TRBJ2-7; 9 bases line up with TRBD2. In germline, CDR1 is SNHLY, CDR2 FYNNEI. The V segment lost 6 bases and the J segment 4 bases; nucleotides outside the gene matches: 10. This CDR3 is 15 amino acids long. CDR3 nucleotide sequence: TGTGCCAGCAGCCTTACTAGCGGGCGTTTTTACGAGCAGTACTTC. Its translation is CASSLTSGRFYEQYF.

This chain links TRBV4-3 with TRBJ1-2; 8 bases map to TRBD1. Germline values: CDR1 LGHNA, CDR2 YSLEER. Trimming removed 0 bases from V and 1 base from J; junction bases left unmatched: 1. The CDR3 is 15 amino acids. CDR3 coding DNA: TGCGCCAGCAGCCAAGAGACAGGGGTTAACTATGGCTACACCTTC. It specifies CASSQETGVNYGYTF.

The chain recombines TRBV29-1 with TRBJ2-7; 15 bases match TRBD2. V lost 0 bases, J lost 0 bases, and 12 bases stayed unmatched. There are 20 residues in the CDR3. Germline V gene data show CDR1 as SQVTM and CDR2 as ANQGSEA. For the CDR3, the DNA is TGCAGCGTTGAAGATGAAGTCTGGGGACTAGCGGGAGGTTTCTCCTACGAGCAGTACTTC. Protein product: CSVEDEVWGLAGGFSYEQYF.

J is TRBJ2-1 and V is TRBV27; D remains unclear. This CDR3 has 13 amino acids. Germline V gives CDR1 MNHEY, CDR2 SMNVEV (reference sequence). Trimming removed 5 bases from V and 5 bases from J, with 10 bases in between. The CDR3 nucleotides read TGTGCCAGCAGTATCGGCTCTCACAATGAGCAGTTCTTC. Translated, it gives CASSIGSHNEQFF.

The V and J genes are TRBV27 and TRBJ2-7; 10 positions match TRBD2. CDR3 size: 16 residues. Germline lookup yields CDR1 MNHEY and CDR2 SMNVEV (reference sequence). V gave up 7 bases and J gave up 3 bases; unmatched junction bases: 12. CDR3 in amino acids: CASTSRVAGGLYEQYF. CDR3 nucleotide sequence: TGTGCCAGCACCTCCCGGGTAGCGGGAGGCCTCTACGAGCAGTACTTC.